This T cell receptor beta chain was identified in a study of multiple sclerosis patients with progressive multifocal leukoencephalopathy. Study-wide points: Preferential TRBV-TRBJ pairings or common gene usage were not detected at PML.

Indicated time point: time of PML onset. Here immunoSEQ multiplex PCR was the method, and the copy in TCRdb shows in-frame clones only, minus some. The sample consists of roughly 34,000 clones, about 90% of them appearing once. A note on this clone: Its antigen is unidentified.

This clonotype was sampled from a human donor with progressive multifocal leukoencephalopathy. Sequenced here: PBMCs, sampled from a patient treated with natalizumab.

This CDR3 is CASSPGTSGNNEQFF. DNA of the CDR3: TGTGCCAGCAGCCCTGGGACTAGCGGCAACAATGAGCAGTTCTTC. V usage is TRBV7-3 and J usage is TRBJ2-1; 11 bases fit TRBD2. J gave up 5 bases and V 5 bases, and 5 bases lay outside the gene matches. The CDR3 consists of 15 residues. Germline V CDR1 and CDR2: SGHTA, FQGTGA. The whole variable domain, filled in from reference TRBV7-3 and TRBJ2-1, reads GAGVSQTPSNKVTEKGKYVELRCDPISGHTALYWYRQSLGQGPEFLIYFQGTGAADDSGLPNDRFFAVRPEGSVSTLKIQRTERGDSAVYLCASSPGTSGNNEQFFGPGTRLTVL.